This paragraph reports one T cell receptor beta chain. This entry belongs to a study of regulatory T cells in long-lasting Graves disease. V was shortened by 6 bases and J by 0 bases, with 13 bases between the two germline ends. This CDR3 is built from 14 residues. Germline V gene sequence: CDR1 DFQATT, CDR2 SNEGSKA (reference sequence). Described time point: newly diagnosed GD, antithyroid drugs for less than 3 months. PBMCs were the source of the RNA used for TCR sequencing. To make TCR beta libraries, researchers used iRepertoire HTBI primers and Arm-PCR of CDR3 regions. TCRdb re-called the multiplex PCR reads through MiXCR, storing one row per CDR3 protein. Of 250,000 to 300,000 distinct CDR3 sequences in the sample, around 19% were seen once. Another study also made use of these data, one on T cells in Graves' hyperthyroidism and ophthalmopathy. From that report: Hyperthyroidism patients were newly diagnosed, had disease duration under 2 months, and were aged 18 to 65 years.

The clonotype originates from a young woman with Graves disease. This specimen consisted of peripheral blood mononuclear cells (PBMCs), obtained at new diagnosis, from a patient treated with antithyroid drugs. This rearrangement joins TRBV20-1 to TRBJ2-3, with D tentatively TRBD2 (6 bases). Written as DNA, the CDR3 is TGCAGTGCCCCCGTCGGGACTAGCACAGATACGCAGTATTTT. Translating it yields CSAPVGTSTDTQYF.